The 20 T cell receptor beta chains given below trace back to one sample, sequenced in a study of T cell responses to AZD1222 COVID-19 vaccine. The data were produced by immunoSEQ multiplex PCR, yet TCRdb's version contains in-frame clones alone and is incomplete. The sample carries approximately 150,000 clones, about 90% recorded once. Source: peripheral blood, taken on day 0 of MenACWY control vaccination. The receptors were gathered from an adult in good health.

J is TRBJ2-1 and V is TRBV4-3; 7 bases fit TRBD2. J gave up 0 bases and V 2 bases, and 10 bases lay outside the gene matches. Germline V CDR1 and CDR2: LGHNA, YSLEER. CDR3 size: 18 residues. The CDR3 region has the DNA TGCGCCAGCAGCCAATACCCCCTCGGCGGGAGCTCCTACAATGAGCAGTTCTTC. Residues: CASSQYPLGGSSYNEQFF.

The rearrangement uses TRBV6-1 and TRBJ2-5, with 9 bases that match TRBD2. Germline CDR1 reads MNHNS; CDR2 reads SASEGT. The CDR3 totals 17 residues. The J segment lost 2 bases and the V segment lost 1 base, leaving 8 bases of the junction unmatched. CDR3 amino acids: CASSEEVSGSGQETQYF. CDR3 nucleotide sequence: TGTGCCAGCAGTGAAGAGGTTAGCGGGAGCGGACAAGAGACCCAGTACTTC.

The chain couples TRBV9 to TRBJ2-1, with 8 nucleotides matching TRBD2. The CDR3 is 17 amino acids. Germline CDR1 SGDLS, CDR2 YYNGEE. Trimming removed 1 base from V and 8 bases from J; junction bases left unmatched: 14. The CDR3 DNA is TGTGCCAGCAGCGTAAGAAGCCCCAGCGGGAGCAAGGATGAGCAGTTCTTC. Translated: CASSVRSPSGSKDEQFF. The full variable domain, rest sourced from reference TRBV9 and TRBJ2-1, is DSGVTQTPKHLITATGQRVTLRCSPRSGDLSVYWYQQSLDQGLQFLIQYYNGEERAKGNILERFSAQQFPDLHSELNLSSLELGDSALYFCASSVRSPSGSKDEQFFGPGTRLTVL.

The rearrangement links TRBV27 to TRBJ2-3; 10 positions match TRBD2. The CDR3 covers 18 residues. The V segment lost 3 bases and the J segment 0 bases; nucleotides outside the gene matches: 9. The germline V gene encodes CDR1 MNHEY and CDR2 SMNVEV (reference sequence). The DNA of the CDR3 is TGTGCCAGCAGTTTCTGGTCGCTAGCGGGAGTTAGCACAGATACGCAGTATTTT. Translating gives CASSFWSLAGVSTDTQYF.

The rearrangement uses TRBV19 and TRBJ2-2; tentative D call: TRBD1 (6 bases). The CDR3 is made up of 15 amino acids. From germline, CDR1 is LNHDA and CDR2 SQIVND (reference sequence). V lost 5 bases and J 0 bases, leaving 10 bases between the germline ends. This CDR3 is CASSFAGANTGELFF. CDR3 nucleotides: TGTGCCAGTAGTTTTGCAGGGGCGAACACCGGGGAGCTGTTTTTT. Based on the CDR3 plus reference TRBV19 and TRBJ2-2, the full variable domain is DGGITQSPKYLFRKEGQNVTLSCEQNLNHDAMYWYRQDPGQGLRLIYYSQIVNDFQKGDIAEGYSVSREKKESFPLTVTSAQKNPTAFYLCASSFAGANTGELFFGEGSRLTVL.

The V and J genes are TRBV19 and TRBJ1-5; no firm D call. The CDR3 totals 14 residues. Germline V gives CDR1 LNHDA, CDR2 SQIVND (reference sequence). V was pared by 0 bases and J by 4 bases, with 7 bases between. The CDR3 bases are TGTGCCAGTAGTATAGATTTGAATAATCAGCCCCAGCATTTT. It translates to CASSIDLNNQPQHF. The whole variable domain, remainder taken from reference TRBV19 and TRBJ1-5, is DGGITQSPKYLFRKEGQNVTLSCEQNLNHDAMYWYRQDPGQGLRLIYYSQIVNDFQKGDIAEGYSVSREKKESFPLTVTSAQKNPTAFYLCASSIDLNNQPQHFGDGTRLSIL.

The DNA of the CDR3 is TGTGCCACCAGTGACCAAACTGGAGGGGTTACCCAGTACTTC. Protein sequence: CATSDQTGGVTQYF. This rearrangement joins TRBV24-1 to TRBJ2-5; tentative D call: TRBD2 (6 bases). The V end was cut by 4 bases, the J end by 8 bases, with 16 bases between. CDR3 size: 14 residues. Germline V gives CDR1 KGHDR, CDR2 SFDVKD.

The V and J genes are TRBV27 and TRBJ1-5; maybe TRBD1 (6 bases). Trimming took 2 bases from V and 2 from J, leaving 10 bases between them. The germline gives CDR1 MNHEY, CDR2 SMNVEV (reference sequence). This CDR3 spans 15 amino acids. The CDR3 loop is CASSLGGRGNQPQHF. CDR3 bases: TGTGCCAGCAGTTTAGGGGGGCGAGGCAATCAGCCCCAGCATTTT.

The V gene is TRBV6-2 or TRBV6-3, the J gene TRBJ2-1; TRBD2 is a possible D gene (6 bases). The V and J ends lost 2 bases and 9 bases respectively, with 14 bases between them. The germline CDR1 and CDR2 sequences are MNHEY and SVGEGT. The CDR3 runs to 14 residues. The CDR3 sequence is CASSYGTRLGEQFF. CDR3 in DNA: TGTGCCAGCAGTTACGGGACTCGGCTGGGTGAGCAGTTCTTC.

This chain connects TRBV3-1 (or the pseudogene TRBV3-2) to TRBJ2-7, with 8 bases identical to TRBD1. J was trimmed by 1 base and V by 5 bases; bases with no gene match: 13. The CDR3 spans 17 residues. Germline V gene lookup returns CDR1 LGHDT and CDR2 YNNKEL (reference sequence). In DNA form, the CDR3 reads TGTGCCAGCAGCTTTGCCACCGGACAGGGCTTTTCCTACGAGCAGTACTTC. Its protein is CASSFATGQGFSYEQYF.

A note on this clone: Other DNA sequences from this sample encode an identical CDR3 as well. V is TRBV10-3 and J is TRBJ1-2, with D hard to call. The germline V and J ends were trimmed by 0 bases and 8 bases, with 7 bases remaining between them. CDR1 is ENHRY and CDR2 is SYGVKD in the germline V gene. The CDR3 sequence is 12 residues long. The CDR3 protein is CAISESEGGYTF. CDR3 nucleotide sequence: TGTGCCATCAGTGAGTCCGAAGGCGGCTACACCTTC.

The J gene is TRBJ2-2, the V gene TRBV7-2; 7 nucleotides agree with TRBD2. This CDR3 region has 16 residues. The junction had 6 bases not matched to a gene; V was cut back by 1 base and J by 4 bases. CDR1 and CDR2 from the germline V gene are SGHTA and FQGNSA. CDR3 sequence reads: CASSLETAGLTGELFF. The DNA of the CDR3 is TGTGCCAGCAGCTTAGAAACAGCGGGACTCACCGGGGAGCTGTTTTTT. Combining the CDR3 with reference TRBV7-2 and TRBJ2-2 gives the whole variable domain GAGVSQSPSNKVTEKGKDVELRCDPISGHTALYWYRQSLGQGLEFLIYFQGNSAPDKSGLPSDRFSAERTGGSVSTLTIQRTQQEDSAVYLCASSLETAGLTGELFFGEGSRLTVL.

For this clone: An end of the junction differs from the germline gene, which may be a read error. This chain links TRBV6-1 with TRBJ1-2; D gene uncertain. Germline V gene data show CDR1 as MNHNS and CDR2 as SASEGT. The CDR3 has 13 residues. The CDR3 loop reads CASTEGFRSGYTF. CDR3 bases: TGTGCCAGCACTGAAGGGTTCAGAAGTGGCTACACCTTC.

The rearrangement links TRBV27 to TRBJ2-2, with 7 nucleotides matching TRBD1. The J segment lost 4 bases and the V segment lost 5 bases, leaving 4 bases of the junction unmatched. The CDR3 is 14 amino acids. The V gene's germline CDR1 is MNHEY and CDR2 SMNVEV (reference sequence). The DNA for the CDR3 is TGTGCCAGCAGTCCACAGGGGACCACCGGGGAGCTGTTTTTT. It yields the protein CASSPQGTTGELFF.

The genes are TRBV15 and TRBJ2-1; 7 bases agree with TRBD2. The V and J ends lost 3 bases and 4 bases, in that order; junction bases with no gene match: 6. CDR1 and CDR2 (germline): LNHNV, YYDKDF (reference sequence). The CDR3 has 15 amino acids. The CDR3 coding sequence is TGTGCCACCAGCAGCCCGGGGGGATCGTACAATGAGCAGTTCTTC. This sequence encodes CATSSPGGSYNEQFF.

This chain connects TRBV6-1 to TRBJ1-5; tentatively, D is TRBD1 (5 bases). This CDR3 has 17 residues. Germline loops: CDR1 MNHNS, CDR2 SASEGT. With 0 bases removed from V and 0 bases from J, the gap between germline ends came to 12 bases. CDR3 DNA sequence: TGTGCCAGCAGTGAAGCTGAGGGACTGATTAGCAATCAGCCCCAGCATTTT. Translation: CASSEAEGLISNQPQHF.

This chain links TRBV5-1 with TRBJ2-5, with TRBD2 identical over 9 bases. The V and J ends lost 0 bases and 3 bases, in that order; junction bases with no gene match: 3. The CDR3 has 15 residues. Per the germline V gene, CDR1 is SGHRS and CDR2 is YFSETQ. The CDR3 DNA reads TGCGCCAGCAGCTTGGGCGGGAGGGCCGAAGAGACCCAGTACTTC. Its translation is CASSLGGRAEETQYF.

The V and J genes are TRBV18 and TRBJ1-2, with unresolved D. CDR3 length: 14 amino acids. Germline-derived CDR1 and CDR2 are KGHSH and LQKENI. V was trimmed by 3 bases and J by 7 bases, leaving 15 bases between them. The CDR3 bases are TGTGCCAGCTCACCTAACCCCGCTCAAACTGGCTACACCTTC. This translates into CASSPNPAQTGYTF. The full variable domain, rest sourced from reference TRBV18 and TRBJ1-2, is NAGVMQNPRHLVRRRGQEARLRCSPMKGHSHVYWYRQLPEEGLKFMVYLQKENIIDESGMPKERFSAEFPKEGPSILRIQQVVRGDSAAYFCASSPNPAQTGYTFGSGTRLTVV.

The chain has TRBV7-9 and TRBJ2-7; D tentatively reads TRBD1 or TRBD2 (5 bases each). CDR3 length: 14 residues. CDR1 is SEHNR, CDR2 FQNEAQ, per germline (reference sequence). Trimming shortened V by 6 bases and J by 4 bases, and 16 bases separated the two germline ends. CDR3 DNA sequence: TGTGCCAGCAGTCCTGGGGGAGTGCTGTACGAGCAGTACTTC. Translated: CASSPGGVLYEQYF.

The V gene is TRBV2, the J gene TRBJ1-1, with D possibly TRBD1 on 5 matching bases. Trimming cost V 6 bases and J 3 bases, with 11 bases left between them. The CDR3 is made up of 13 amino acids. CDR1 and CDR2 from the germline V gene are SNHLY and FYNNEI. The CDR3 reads CASRVRGDTEAFF. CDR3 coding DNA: TGTGCCAGCAGGGTAAGAGGGGACACTGAAGCTTTCTTT.